The rows below give T cell receptor beta chains drawn from one sample of a study of lymphopenia after photon versus proton radiotherapy. Generated by immunoSEQ multiplex PCR, the TCRdb table keeps only in-frame clones and is missing some. The sample lists tens of thousands of clones; under 95% were seen once. Sample: peripheral blood, taken from a patient treated with photon-based radiotherapy. These receptors originate from a woman in her 40s with cholangiocarcinoma. The conserved cysteine and the conserved F or W are not part of the CDR3 here.

TRBV6-5	TRBJ2-7	ASSYTYEQY
TRBV27	TRBJ2-3	ASSKRVSDTDTQY
TRBV28	TRBJ1-3	ASTLIGSEASGNTIY
TRBV19	TRBJ2-7	ASSIVRGPSYEQY
TRBV30	TRBJ2-2	AWSSPPIGNTGELF
TRBV9	TRBJ1-1	ASSVAGAGAEAF
TRBV2	TRBJ1-2	ASSRSTGENGYT
TRBV19	TRBJ1-4	ASSMDRVIEKLF
TRBV27	TRBJ1-3	ASSPTGGNTIY
TRBV11-1	TRBJ1-1	ASSLRQNTEAF
TRBV11-2	TRBJ1-4	ASSLEGGVTNEKLF
TRBV4-1	TRBJ2-5	ASSQESGGAATQY
TRBV20-1	TRBJ2-3	SASIGDRGN
TRBV2	TRBJ2-5	ASSAPGLISETQY
TRBV4-1	TRBJ2-2	ASSQVNLGIDTGELF
TRBV6-5	TRBJ1-3	ASSYSSRGLGNTIY
TRBV7-9	TRBJ1-2	ASSGQGEYDGYT
TRBV6-1	TRBJ1-1	ASGLKNTEAF
TRBV19	TRBJ2-7	ASSIKGTGSYEQY
TRBV5-1	TRBJ2-1	ASTYQGTSSYNEQF
TRBV6-1	TRBJ1-3	ASSRGPGNTIY
TRBV5-1	TRBJ2-7	ASSFIQGKDEQY
TRBV9	TRBJ1-1	ASSAEGGPYGDTEAF
TRBV7-8	TRBJ2-7	ASSFSPDRSYEQY
TRBV4-2	TRBJ2-5	ASSPLHSGRAREQY